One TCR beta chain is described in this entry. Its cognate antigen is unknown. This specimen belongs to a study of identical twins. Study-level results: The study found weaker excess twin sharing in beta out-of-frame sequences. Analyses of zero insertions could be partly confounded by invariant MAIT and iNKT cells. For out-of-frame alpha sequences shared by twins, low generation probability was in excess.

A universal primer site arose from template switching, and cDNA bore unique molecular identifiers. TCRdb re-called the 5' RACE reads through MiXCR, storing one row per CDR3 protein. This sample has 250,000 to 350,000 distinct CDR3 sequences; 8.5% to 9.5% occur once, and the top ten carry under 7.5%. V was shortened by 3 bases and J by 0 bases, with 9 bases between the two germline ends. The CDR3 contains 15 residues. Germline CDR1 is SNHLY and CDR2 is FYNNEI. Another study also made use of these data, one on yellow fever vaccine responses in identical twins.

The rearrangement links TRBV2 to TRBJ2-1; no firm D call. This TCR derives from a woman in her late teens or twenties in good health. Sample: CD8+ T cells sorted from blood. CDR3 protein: CASSDLQSSYNEQFF. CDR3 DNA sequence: TGTGCCAGCAGTGATTTGCAAAGCTCCTACAATGAGCAGTTCTTC.